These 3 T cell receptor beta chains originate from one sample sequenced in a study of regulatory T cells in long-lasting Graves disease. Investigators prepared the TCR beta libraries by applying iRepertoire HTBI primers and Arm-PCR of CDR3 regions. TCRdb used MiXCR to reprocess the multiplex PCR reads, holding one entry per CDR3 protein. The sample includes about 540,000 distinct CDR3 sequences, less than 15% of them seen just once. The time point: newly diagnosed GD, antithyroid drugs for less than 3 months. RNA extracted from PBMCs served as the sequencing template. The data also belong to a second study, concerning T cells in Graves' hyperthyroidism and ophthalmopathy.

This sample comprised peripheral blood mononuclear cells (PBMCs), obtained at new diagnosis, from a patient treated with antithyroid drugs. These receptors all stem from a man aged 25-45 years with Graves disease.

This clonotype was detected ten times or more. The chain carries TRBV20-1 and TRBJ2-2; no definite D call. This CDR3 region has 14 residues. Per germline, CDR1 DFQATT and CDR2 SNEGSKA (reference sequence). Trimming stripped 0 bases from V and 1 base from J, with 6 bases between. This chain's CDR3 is CSAREYENTGELFF. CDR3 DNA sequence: TGCAGTGCTAGAGAATATGAGAACACCGGGGAGCTGTTTTTT.

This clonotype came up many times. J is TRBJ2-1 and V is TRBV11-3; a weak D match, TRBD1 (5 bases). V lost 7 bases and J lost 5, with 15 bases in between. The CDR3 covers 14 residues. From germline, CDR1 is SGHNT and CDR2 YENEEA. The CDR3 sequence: CASMMGQGDNEQFF. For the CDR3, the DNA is TGTGCCAGCATGATGGGGCAGGGTGACAATGAGCAGTTCTTC.

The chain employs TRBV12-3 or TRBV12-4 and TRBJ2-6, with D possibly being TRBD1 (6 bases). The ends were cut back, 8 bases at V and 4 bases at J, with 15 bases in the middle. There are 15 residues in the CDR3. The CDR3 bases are TGTGCCAGCGGGGGCCAGGGTGCCGGGGCCAACGTCCTGACTTTC. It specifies CASGGQGAGANVLTF.